The 25 T cell receptor beta chains given below trace back to one sample, sequenced in a study of blood T cell repertoires in COVID-19. Method: immunoSEQ multiplex PCR; TCRdb's copy keeps in-frame clones and lacks some. This table holds some 450,000 clones, 70% to 90% found once. Sequenced sample: peripheral blood. Receptors originate from a man aged 18-30 years with COVID-19, enrolled during active disease.

For this clone: Other nucleotide sequences in the sample specify the same CDR3. The chain is built from TRBV12-3 or TRBV12-4 and TRBJ1-2; TRBD1 is a possible D gene (6 bases). The CDR3 has 12 residues. Trimming removed 6 bases from V and 6 bases from J, with 11 bases in between. The chain's CDR3 is CASSPDRNGYTF. The CDR3 DNA reads as TGTGCCAGCAGCCCCGACAGGAATGGCTACACCTTC.

The J gene is TRBJ1-4, the V gene TRBV9; D remains ambiguous. This CDR3 spans 15 amino acids. Looked up from germline, CDR1 is SGDLS and CDR2 is YYNGEE. V dropped 2 bases and J dropped 6 bases, with 14 bases sitting between them. CDR3 bases: TGTGCCAGCAGCGTCCATGAGGATGTCGATGAAAAACTGTTTTTT. This translates into CASSVHEDVDEKLFF. Full variable domain (missing parts from reference TRBV9 and TRBJ1-4): DSGVTQTPKHLITATGQRVTLRCSPRSGDLSVYWYQQSLDQGLQFLIQYYNGEERAKGNILERFSAQQFPDLHSELNLSSLELGDSALYFCASSVHEDVDEKLFFGSGTQLSVL.

Only one count was recorded for this clone. The rearrangement joins TRBV6-5 to TRBJ2-2, with 7 bases identical to TRBD1. The V and J ends lost 6 bases and 0 bases, in that order; junction bases with no gene match: 1. The germline V gene encodes CDR1 MNHEY and CDR2 SVGAGI. The CDR3 covers 14 residues. CDR3 amino acids: CASRGTANTGELFF. In nucleotides, the CDR3 is TGTGCCAGCAGGGGGACAGCGAACACCGGGGAGCTGTTTTTT.

This rearrangement joins TRBV18 to TRBJ2-7; the D gene is possibly TRBD2 (5 bases). From germline, CDR1 is KGHSH and CDR2 LQKENI. The CDR3 consists of 12 residues. V was shortened by 2 bases and J by 3 bases, with 5 bases between the two germline ends. For the CDR3, the DNA is TGTGCCAGCTCACCAGACTACTACGAGCAGTACTTC. Amino acids: CASSPDYYEQYF.

The chain uses TRBV5-1 and TRBJ2-7; 10 nucleotides align to TRBD1. The CDR3 length is 14 residues. The junction had 6 bases not matched to a gene; V was cut back by 4 bases and J by 5 bases. Germline CDR1 and CDR2: SGHRS and YFSETQ. CDR3 amino acids: CASSVGQGGNEQYF. The CDR3 bases are TGCGCCAGCAGCGTCGGACAGGGGGGGAACGAGCAGTACTTC.

The rearrangement links TRBV24-1 to TRBJ2-1; tentative D call: TRBD2 (5 bases). CDR3 length: 15 residues. Germline V CDR1 and CDR2: KGHDR, SFDVKD. Trimming took off 3 bases at V and 4 bases at J, with 12 bases between the two ends. CDR3 nucleotides: TGTGCCACCAGTGATCCGAGCGGAGTGTACAATGAGCAGTTCTTC. Protein: CATSDPSGVYNEQFF.

This chain uses TRBV25-1 with TRBJ1-5; 7 bases align to TRBD1. The CDR3 length is 12 residues. Germline V gives CDR1 MGHDK, CDR2 SYGVNS. Unmatched junction bases numbered 3, after V lost 6 bases and J lost 7 bases. CDR3 DNA: TGTGCCAGCAGAACAGGGGAACAGCCCCAGCATTTT. Residues: CASRTGEQPQHF.

The chain is built from TRBV27 and TRBJ2-2, with D perhaps matching TRBD2 (7 bases). Per germline, CDR1 MNHEY and CDR2 SMNVEV (reference sequence). The V gene lost 6 bases and the J gene lost 2 bases, with 13 bases spanning the gap. This CDR3 contains 15 residues. The CDR3 DNA reads as TGTGCCAGCAGGAGGGGGGGCACTAACACCGGGGAGCTGTTTTTT. It yields the protein CASRRGGTNTGELFF.

The V gene is TRBV9, the J gene TRBJ1-3; perhaps TRBD1 as D (5 bases). The CDR3 sequence is 14 residues long. Trimming pared 0 bases from V and 4 bases from J, leaving 8 bases between. Germline CDR1 is SGDLS and CDR2 is YYNGEE. The CDR3 sequence: CASSVAGVGNTIYF. DNA for the CDR3: TGTGCCAGCAGCGTAGCGGGGGTAGGAAACACCATATATTTT.

The chain combines TRBV5-1 with TRBJ2-1; no clear D. The germline V gene encodes CDR1 SGHRS and CDR2 YFSETQ. Trimming pared 3 bases from V and 5 bases from J, leaving 9 bases between. The CDR3 has 13 residues. The CDR3 DNA reads TGCGCCAGCAGCTCCAGCGAAAACAATGAGCAGTTCTTC. Translation gives CASSSSENNEQFF. The variable domain in full, completed from reference TRBV5-1 and TRBJ2-1, reads KAGVTQTPRYLIKTRGQQVTLSCSPISGHRSVSWYQQTPGQGLQFLFEYFSETQRNKGNFPGRFSGRQFSNSRSEMNVSTLELGDSALYLCASSSSENNEQFFGPGTRLTVL.

The chain has TRBV19 and TRBJ1-5; weak D call: TRBD1 (5 bases). There are 15 residues in the CDR3. V lost 7 bases and J 1 base, leaving 14 bases between the germline ends. The germline gives CDR1 LNHDA, CDR2 SQIVND (reference sequence). The CDR3: CASNWGERSNQPQHF. CDR3 DNA: TGTGCCAGTAACTGGGGGGAGAGGAGCAATCAGCCCCAGCATTTT.

This clone appeared once. The chain's CDR3 is CASSERTGRSGNTIYF. The CDR3 DNA reads TGTGCCAGCAGTGAGAGGACAGGGCGGTCTGGAAACACCATATATTTT. This rearrangement joins TRBV2 to TRBJ1-3; 8 bases fit TRBD1. Germline CDR1 SNHLY, CDR2 FYNNEI. V dropped 3 bases and J dropped 1; count of bases not matched to a gene: 5. The CDR3 is 16 residues long.

The rearrangement joins TRBV6-5 to TRBJ1-5, with a weak D call TRBD1 (6 bases). V gave up 5 bases and J gave up 3 bases, with 14 bases separating them. Germline CDR1 MNHEY, CDR2 SVGAGI. The CDR3 has 15 residues. The CDR3 region has the DNA TGTGCCAGCAGTATTCCCAGGGGTTTCAATCAGCCCCAGCATTTT. It codes for CASSIPRGFNQPQHF.

This clone was seen more than once but under ten times. J is TRBJ1-5 and V is TRBV18, with D possibly being TRBD1 (5 bases). The V gene lost 6 bases and the J gene lost 1 base, with 10 bases spanning the gap. Germline CDR1 KGHSH, CDR2 LQKENI. The CDR3 is 14 amino acids. CDR3 loop: CASSRDSSNQPQHF. The CDR3 DNA sequence: TGTGCCAGCTCCCGTGACAGCAGCAATCAGCCCCAGCATTTT.

This chain joins TRBV6-1 and TRBJ1-5; 8 positions match TRBD1. The trim removed 7 bases at V and 6 bases at J, leaving 5 bases unmatched. CDR1 and CDR2 (germline): MNHNS, SASEGT. This CDR3 comprises 13 residues. For the CDR3, the DNA is TGTGCCAGCAACGACAGGGGAAGTCAGCCCCAGCATTTT. Translated: CASNDRGSQPQHF.

V usage is TRBV5-1 and J usage is TRBJ2-5, with 10 nucleotides matching TRBD2. V was pared by 5 bases and J by 5 bases, with 24 bases of the junction left unmatched. Germline-derived CDR1 and CDR2 are SGHRS and YFSETQ. CDR3 length: 20 amino acids. This chain's CDR3 is CASRRGVSGLASPKGETQYF. For the CDR3, the DNA is TGCGCCAGCAGACGGGGTGTCTCGGGACTAGCGAGCCCTAAGGGGGAGACCCAGTACTTC.

The chain links TRBV27 to TRBJ2-7; a possible D gene is TRBD1 (6 bases). Per the germline V gene, CDR1 is MNHEY and CDR2 is SMNVEV (reference sequence). The CDR3 length is 14 residues. V lost 4 bases to trimming and J lost 2 bases, with 12 bases between them. This CDR3 is CASSSNRDPYEQYF. In DNA form, the CDR3 reads TGTGCCAGCAGTTCCAACAGGGACCCCTACGAGCAGTACTTC.

The rearrangement joins TRBV2 to TRBJ2-5; tentative D call: TRBD2 (5 bases). Looked up from germline, CDR1 is SNHLY and CDR2 is FYNNEI. The V gene lost 6 bases and the J gene lost 9 bases, with 14 bases spanning the gap. The CDR3 totals 12 residues. CDR3 nucleotide sequence: TGTGCCAGCAGGGGGAGTCAACGGGCCCAGTACTTC. It translates to CASRGSQRAQYF.

V is TRBV20-1 and J is TRBJ2-1, with TRBD2 matching 8 bases. This CDR3 comprises 11 residues. Germline V gene lookup returns CDR1 DFQATT and CDR2 SNEGSKA (reference sequence). DNA of the CDR3: TGCAGGGCCACTAGCGGCCATGAGCAGTTCTTC. This codes for CRATSGHEQFF.

The rearrangement joins TRBV2 to TRBJ2-2; possibly TRBD2 for D (6 bases). Trimming removed 6 bases from V and 5 bases from J, with 19 bases in between. CDR1 and CDR2 (germline): SNHLY, FYNNEI. This CDR3 contains 16 residues. The CDR3 spells CASRGPRTIQTGELFF. CDR3 DNA: TGTGCCAGCAGGGGCCCGCGGACTATCCAAACCGGGGAGCTGTTTTTT.

The V gene is TRBV25-1, the J gene TRBJ2-7; D remains ambiguous. Trimming shortened V by 4 bases and J by 5 bases, and 6 bases separated the two germline ends. Germline V gene lookup returns CDR1 MGHDK and CDR2 SYGVNS. The CDR3 loop spans 11 amino acids. CDR3 sequence reads: CASSVENEQYF. The CDR3 nucleotides read TGTGCCAGCAGTGTGGAGAACGAGCAGTACTTC.

This clone is a singleton in its sample. The genes are TRBV19 and TRBJ1-2; TRBD1 matches at 7 bases. Germline V gene lookup returns CDR1 LNHDA and CDR2 SQIVND (reference sequence). The V segment lost 6 bases and the J segment 4 bases; nucleotides outside the gene matches: 14. The CDR3 is 16 amino acids. The CDR3 DNA is TGTGCCAGTAGGGTCGAAGACAGGGCAGGGGCCTATGGCTACACCTTC. It translates to CASRVEDRAGAYGYTF.

The gene calls are TRBV27 and TRBJ2-1; 12 bases align to TRBD1. CDR1 and CDR2 from the germline V gene are MNHEY and SMNVEV (reference sequence). V lost 3 bases to trimming and J lost 4 bases; unmatched junction nucleotides: 1. The CDR3 has 15 amino acids. The CDR3 protein is CASSLGQGAYNEQFF. CDR3 sequence (DNA): TGTGCCAGCAGTTTGGGACAGGGGGCTTACAATGAGCAGTTCTTC.

The V and J genes are TRBV6-5 and TRBJ1-2; possibly TRBD1 for D (6 bases). Trimming took off 0 bases at V and 3 bases at J, with 11 bases between the two ends. This CDR3 region has 15 residues. Germline-derived CDR1 and CDR2 are MNHEY and SVGAGI. The CDR3: CASSYSGTNYYGYTF. DNA for the CDR3: TGTGCCAGCAGTTACTCCGGGACAAACTACTATGGCTACACCTTC.

This chain uses TRBV12-3 or TRBV12-4 with TRBJ1-1; D gene ambiguous. The CDR3 length is 13 residues. V was clipped by 4 bases and J by 3 bases, with 9 bases between them. The CDR3 spells CASSSRSHTEAFF. The CDR3 DNA is TGTGCCAGCAGTTCCCGGAGCCACACTGAAGCTTTCTTT.